Listed here is a single T cell receptor (beta chain). Original handling: Reference gene primers were amplified, and this amplification served to estimate nucleated cell counts. The data were produced by immunoSEQ multiplex PCR, yet TCRdb's version contains in-frame clones alone and is incomplete. The V and J calls and clone size are taken from that table; D and trimming were inferred from the DNA. The sample carries 100,000 to 110,000 clones, 88% recorded once. The CDR3 totals 13 residues. Germline V CDR1 and CDR2: MDHEN, SYDVKM. The ends were cut back, 5 bases at V and 5 bases at J, with 13 bases in the middle. The data were obtained in a study of blood T cell repertoires in COVID-19. Background on the study: The study drew acute and convalescent COVID-19 samples from the United States, Italy and Spain. The analysed material was cDNA or gDNA that came from T cells, B-cell-depleted T cells, or PBMCs.

This receptor was taken from a human donor in a cohort sampled during active COVID-19. The sequencing input was peripheral blood. The gene calls are TRBV28 and TRBJ2-7; the D gene is possibly TRBD1 (6 bases). The CDR3 here is CASSSRGLNEQYF. The CDR3 DNA sequence: TGTGCCAGCAGTAGCAGGGGTTTAAACGAGCAGTACTTC.